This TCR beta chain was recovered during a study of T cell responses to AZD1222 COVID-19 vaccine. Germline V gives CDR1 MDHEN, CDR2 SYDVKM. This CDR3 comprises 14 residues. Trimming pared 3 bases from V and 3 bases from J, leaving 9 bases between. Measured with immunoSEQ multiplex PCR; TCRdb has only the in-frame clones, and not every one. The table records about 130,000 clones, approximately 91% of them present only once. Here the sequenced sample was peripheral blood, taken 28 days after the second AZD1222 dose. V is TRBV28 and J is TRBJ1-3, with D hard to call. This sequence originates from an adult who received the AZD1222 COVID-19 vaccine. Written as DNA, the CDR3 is TGTGCCAGCAGTTTCGGAAACATTGGAAACACCATATATTTT. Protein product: CASSFGNIGNTIYF.